This T cell receptor (beta chain) appears in the sequencing data of a study of cytomegalovirus exposure and HLA in healthy donors. Study-wide results and caveats: Near-uniform donor sequencing depth was presumed by presence/absence analyses. With high specificity and sensitivity, the classifier reportedly diagnosed cytomegalovirus status. In vitro experiments confirmed that a few CMV-associated chains were specific for CMV antigens. Cytomegalovirus-associated TCR beta chains were listed, numbering under 200.

As regards this clone: Its antigen is as yet unknown.

In the PCR, 60 Vbeta and 13 Jbeta primers were used. Sequencing was performed with immunoSEQ multiplex PCR; in TCRdb, only in-frame clones are kept and a portion is missing. Of under 200,000 clones listed, around 82% are singletons. V lost 6 bases, J lost 0 bases, and 14 bases lay in between. The germline V gene encodes CDR1 MNHNS and CDR2 SASEGT. CDR3 length: 15 residues. This sequence joins TRBV6-1 and TRBJ1-2; D is perhaps TRBD1 (5 bases). The receptor was derived from a middle-aged man in good health and CMV-seronegative. Specimen: PBMCs. CDR3 in amino acids: CASSETDTSNYGYTF. DNA of the CDR3: TGTGCCAGCAGCGAGACAGATACATCTAACTATGGCTACACCTTC.